This T cell receptor (beta chain) was sequenced in a study of T cell changes during pregnancy in multiple sclerosis. Profiled with immunoSEQ multiplex PCR; TCRdb holds only in-frame clones, not every one. The sample holds 80,000 to 100,000 clones, 90% to 95% seen once. The CDR3 covers 14 residues. V gave up 6 bases and J gave up 0 bases; unmatched junction bases: 5. Per germline, CDR1 MNHEY and CDR2 SVGAGI. The source material was peripheral blood, sampled after pregnancy. The TCR originated in a female donor in good health, enrolled as a control in a pregnancy study. The chain has TRBV6-5 and TRBJ2-7; 7 nucleotides align to TRBD1. CDR3 nucleotides: TGTGCCAGCAGACAGGGACAGAGCTCCTACGAGCAGTACTTC. This translates into CASRQGQSSYEQYF.